A single sample gave rise to the 21 T cell receptor beta chains below, sequenced in a study of T-cell reconstitution after alpha-beta-depleted transplantation in children. As it was prepared, the TCRbeta library received unique molecular identifiers. TCRdb redid the calling of the PCR reads with MiXCR, one entry per CDR3 protein. The sample carries roughly 200,000 distinct CDR3 sequences, about 8.7% recorded once. Here the sequenced sample was PBMCs, mostly from graft donor cells, taken 360 days after TCRalphabeta/CD19-depleted stem cell transplant. These receptor sequences come from a male patient between 2 and 10 years old who had a stem cell transplant for acute myeloid leukemia, so the T cells may come from the graft donor.

The V call is TRBV5-1, the J call TRBJ2-7, with D possibly matching TRBD2 (6 bases). The CDR3 sequence is 15 residues long. CDR1 and CDR2 (germline): SGHRS, YFSETQ. Trimming removed 2 bases at V and 3 bases at J, with 15 bases between. CDR3 in amino acids: CASSLRSGLRYEQYF. CDR3 nucleotide sequence: TGCGCCAGCAGCTTACGTTCGGGACTTCGCTACGAGCAGTACTTC. Looking up the rest from reference TRBV5-1 and TRBJ2-7 gives the full variable domain: KAGVTQTPRYLIKTRGQQVTLSCSPISGHRSVSWYQQTPGQGLQFLFEYFSETQRNKGNFPGRFSGRQFSNSRSEMNVSTLELGDSALYLCASSLRSGLRYEQYFGPGTRLTVT.

For this clonotype: A much larger clone is a single base away; this may be a read error. This sequence joins TRBV12-3 or TRBV12-4 and TRBJ2-1; D ambiguous. The CDR3 extends over 13 amino acids. V shed 3 bases and J shed 4 bases, with 7 bases lying between them. The CDR3 DNA reads TGTGCCAGCAGTTTTGGACGGTACAATGAGCAGTTCTTC. Translating gives CASSFGRYNEQFF.

This clonotype showed up many times. Written as DNA, the CDR3 is TGTGCCAGCAGCTTGTTGAACGAGCAGTACTTC. Translation: CASSLLNEQYF. The chain has TRBV5-6 and TRBJ2-7; no clear D gene. This CDR3 has 11 residues. Per germline, CDR1 SGHDT and CDR2 YYEEEE. V was pared by 1 base and J by 5 bases, with 4 bases between.

This clonotype was detected ten times or more. V and J are TRBV20-1 and TRBJ2-3; D gene ambiguous. This CDR3 region has 14 residues. The germline V gene encodes CDR1 DFQATT and CDR2 SNEGSKA (reference sequence). The ends were cut back, 3 bases at V and 2 bases at J, with 12 bases in the middle. CDR3 loop: CSASRTALTDTQYF. The CDR3 DNA reads as TGCAGTGCTAGCCGGACGGCACTCACAGATACGCAGTATTTT.

There are many counts of this clonotype. The rearrangement uses TRBV20-1 and TRBJ2-5, with 9 nucleotides matching TRBD2. The CDR3 covers 13 residues. The V gene's germline CDR1 is DFQATT and CDR2 SNEGSKA (reference sequence). J was trimmed by 2 bases and V by 6 bases; bases with no gene match: 4. The CDR3: CSAMTSGQETQYF. The CDR3 nucleotides are TGCAGTGCGATGACTAGCGGACAAGAGACCCAGTACTTC.

This clonotype was observed a handful of times. The J gene is TRBJ2-5, the V gene TRBV20-1; 8 bases align to TRBD2. The CDR3 spans 16 residues. V shed 5 bases and J 1 base; nucleotides not matched to a gene: 12. CDR1 and CDR2 (germline): DFQATT, SNEGSKA (reference sequence). The CDR3 region is CSAATEVAGIQETQYF. CDR3 sequence (DNA): TGCAGTGCTGCCACGGAGGTAGCGGGAATCCAAGAGACCCAGTACTTC.

This clonotype appeared a few times. The rearrangement joins TRBV7-9 to TRBJ2-3; TRBD1 or TRBD2 may be the D gene (6 bases each). Germline V gives CDR1 SEHNR, CDR2 FQNEAQ (reference sequence). The V end was cut by 1 base, the J end by 8 bases, with 13 bases between. The CDR3 consists of 14 residues. The CDR3 DNA sequence: TGTGCCAGCAGCTTAGTAGGGGGGTCGTCTACGCAGTATTTT. It codes for CASSLVGGSSTQYF.

At least ten counts were recorded for this clonotype. This chain links TRBV12-3 or TRBV12-4 with TRBJ2-2; 13 bases fit TRBD2. The V gene end was trimmed by 4 bases and the J gene end by 9 bases; junction bases not matched to a gene: 11. This CDR3 region has 17 residues. The CDR3, as DNA: TGTGCCAGCAGTTCCCCCTCCACTAGCGGGGGGGCCAGGGAGCTGTTTTTT. It specifies CASSSPSTSGGARELFF.

This clonotype was observed at least ten times. The rearrangement joins TRBV7-2 to TRBJ2-2; TRBD2 is a possible D gene (6 bases). V shed 3 bases and J shed 6 bases, with 14 bases lying between them. The CDR3 totals 15 residues. Germline lookup yields CDR1 SGHTA and CDR2 FQGNSA. This CDR3 is CASSFRPTSSGELFF. As DNA, the CDR3 is TGTGCCAGCAGCTTTCGGCCGACTAGTTCCGGGGAGCTGTTTTTT.

This clonotype was recorded once. J is TRBJ1-4 and V is TRBV18; D is ambiguous. Trimming pared 2 bases from V and 10 bases from J, leaving 17 bases between. The CDR3 spans 15 residues. Per germline, CDR1 KGHSH and CDR2 LQKENI. The CDR3 reads CASSPWETPRSKLFF. As DNA, the CDR3 is TGTGCCAGCTCACCATGGGAGACACCGAGATCAAAACTGTTTTTT.

The rearrangement uses TRBV29-1 and TRBJ2-3, with D tentatively TRBD2 (7 bases). Germline assignment: CDR1 SQVTM and CDR2 ANQGSEA. The CDR3 covers 15 residues. V was pared by 4 bases and J by 0 bases, with 14 bases between. CDR3: CSVGGGRGSTDTQYF. In DNA, the CDR3 is TGCAGCGTTGGGGGGGGCAGAGGTAGCACAGATACGCAGTATTTT.

This clonotype was counted ten times or more. This rearrangement joins TRBV20-1 to TRBJ1-1, with D maybe TRBD1 (5 bases). V was shortened by 6 bases and J by 10 bases, with 15 bases between the two germline ends. The CDR3 runs 11 residues. CDR1 and CDR2 from the germline V gene are DFQATT and SNEGSKA (reference sequence). In DNA, the CDR3 is TGCAGTGCGGCAACAGGAAGAGGAGCTTTCTTT. Its translation: CSAATGRGAFF.

This clonotype has more than one count but fewer than ten. V and J are TRBV6-1 and TRBJ2-7, with 7 bases aligning to TRBD1. This CDR3 comprises 15 residues. After removal of 7 bases from V and 0 bases from J, the junction contained 9 bases not matched to a gene. Germline CDR1 MNHNS, CDR2 SASEGT. The CDR3 region has the DNA TGTGCCAGCACCAACGCGGCAGGGGGCTCCTACGAGCAGTACTTC. This translates into CASTNAAGGSYEQYF.

V and J are TRBV12-3 or TRBV12-4 and TRBJ1-5; 8 bases line up with TRBD1. There are 15 residues in the CDR3. The trim removed 7 bases at V and 4 bases at J, leaving 9 bases unmatched. CDR3 amino acids: CASTLGTGGNQPQHF. The CDR3 DNA follows: TGTGCCAGCACCCTGGGCACAGGGGGGAATCAGCCCCAGCATTTT.

The V and J genes are TRBV9 and TRBJ2-7; weak D call: TRBD2 (5 bases). Deletions cut 2 bases from V and 0 bases from J, with 21 bases between. Germline V CDR1 and CDR2: SGDLS, YYNGEE. There are 18 residues in the CDR3. Here the CDR3 reads CASSVPDFFQASSYEQYV. DNA for the CDR3: TGTGCCAGCAGCGTCCCGGACTTCTTTCAGGCTAGCTCCTACGAGCAGTACGTC.

This clonotype was seen more than once but under ten times. The genes are TRBV7-6 and TRBJ2-1; 11 bases are shared with TRBD1. CDR1 and CDR2 (germline): SGHVS, FNYEAQ. Trimming at V came to 3 bases and at J to 5 bases, leaving 9 bases not matched to a gene. The CDR3 runs to 17 residues. CDR3 protein: CASSFRAPGQGDNEQFF. In DNA, the CDR3 is TGTGCCAGCAGCTTTAGGGCCCCGGGACAGGGGGACAATGAGCAGTTCTTC.

This clonotype was recorded a few times. J is TRBJ2-5 and V is TRBV5-1; 9 nucleotides agree with TRBD2. CDR3 size: 16 residues. J gave up 2 bases and V 0 bases, and 5 bases lay outside the gene matches. Germline CDR1 is SGHRS and CDR2 is YFSETQ. The CDR3 sequence: CASSLVLAGFQETQYF. For the CDR3, the DNA is TGCGCCAGCAGCTTGGTTCTAGCGGGGTTTCAAGAGACCCAGTACTTC.

The chain combines TRBV7-2 with TRBJ2-7, with D possibly TRBD2 on 6 matching bases. The CDR3 spans 14 residues. The ends were cut back, 6 bases at V and 3 bases at J, with 15 bases in the middle. Per germline, CDR1 SGHTA and CDR2 FQGNSA. The DNA for the CDR3 is TGTGCCAGCAGTTCCGGGACTGGGGTCTACGAGCAGTACTTC. Amino acids: CASSSGTGVYEQYF.

This clonotype was seen a handful of times. V and J are TRBV28 and TRBJ2-1, with D perhaps matching TRBD2 (5 bases). Germline V gene data show CDR1 as MDHEN and CDR2 as SYDVKM. The CDR3 has 15 amino acids. Trimming shortened V by 2 bases and J by 3 bases, and 11 bases separated the two germline ends. The CDR3 reads CASSLMRVVYNEQFF. DNA for the CDR3: TGTGCCAGCAGTTTAATGCGGGTAGTCTACAATGAGCAGTTCTTC.

V is TRBV20-1 and J is TRBJ2-5; TRBD1 matches at 8 bases. Per the germline V gene, CDR1 is DFQATT and CDR2 is SNEGSKA (reference sequence). V lost 1 base, J lost 2 bases, and 3 bases stayed unmatched. The CDR3 runs 14 residues. Here the CDR3 DNA reads TGCAGTGCTAGAGGGACAGGGAGGCAAGAGACCCAGTACTTC. Translated: CSARGTGRQETQYF.

This clonotype occurred many times. This rearrangement joins TRBV20-1 to TRBJ2-5; D gene uncertain. CDR3 length: 13 amino acids. The germline CDR1 and CDR2 sequences are DFQATT and SNEGSKA (reference sequence). V was clipped by 3 bases and J by 2 bases, with 10 bases between them. In DNA, the CDR3 is TGCAGTGCTAGTGTACAGCTACAAGAGACCCAGTACTTC. The encoded protein is CSASVQLQETQYF.